The 27 T cell receptor beta chains below were found in one sample sequenced in a study of T cell repertoires in ileal Crohn's disease. Produced via immunoSEQ multiplex PCR; TCRdb's table is partial and in-frame only. The sample carries 15,000 to 20,000 clones, about 92% recorded once. The specimen sequenced was ileal tissue. Every receptor here comes from an adult with Crohn's disease.

This chain uses TRBV19 with TRBJ2-5; possibly TRBD2 for D (6 bases). The CDR3 spans 13 residues. From germline, CDR1 is LNHDA and CDR2 SQIVND (reference sequence). V lost 4 bases, J lost 2 bases, and 8 bases lay in between. The CDR3: CASSNGGQETQYF. The CDR3 DNA reads TGTGCCAGTAGTAACGGGGGTCAAGAGACCCAGTACTTC. The full variable domain, rest sourced from reference TRBV19 and TRBJ2-5, is DGGITQSPKYLFRKEGQNVTLSCEQNLNHDAMYWYRQDPGQGLRLIYYSQIVNDFQKGDIAEGYSVSREKKESFPLTVTSAQKNPTAFYLCASSNGGQETQYFGPGTRLLVL.

J is TRBJ1-6 and V is TRBV7-2, with a possible D match to TRBD1 (6 bases). Germline-derived CDR1 and CDR2 are SGHTA and FQGNSA. The ends were cut back, 3 bases at V and 7 bases at J, with 13 bases in the middle. The CDR3 loop spans 15 amino acids. CDR3 loop: CASSFSPGVNSPLHF. As DNA, the CDR3 is TGTGCCAGCAGCTTTTCGCCAGGGGTCAATTCACCCCTCCACTTT.

The rearrangement links TRBV11-3 to TRBJ2-5, with no clear D. Germline loops: CDR1 SGHNT, CDR2 YENEEA. This CDR3 has 15 residues. V lost 1 base to trimming and J lost 0 bases, with 9 bases between them. In DNA form, the CDR3 reads TGTGCCAGCAGCTTAGGGCGGTCCTACCAAGAGACCCAGTACTTC. Protein product: CASSLGRSYQETQYF.

The rearrangement uses TRBV10-1 and TRBJ2-7, with TRBD2 matching 14 bases. Germline assignment: CDR1 WNHNN and CDR2 SYGVQD (reference sequence). Losses at the gene ends were 6 bases for V and 6 bases for J; bases not matched to a gene: 7. CDR3 length equals 15 residues. CDR3 sequence: CASRRTSGGTGEQYF. The CDR3, as DNA: TGCGCCAGCAGACGGACTAGCGGGGGGACGGGCGAGCAGTACTTC.

This sequence joins TRBV7-2 and TRBJ2-7; D unresolved. The CDR3 extends over 15 amino acids. Germline V gives CDR1 SGHTA, CDR2 FQGNSA. V lost 2 bases and J lost 2, with 13 bases in between. The CDR3 DNA follows: TGTGCCAGCAGCTTACCCCAAAGTGCGCCCTACGAGCAGTACTTC. This gives the protein CASSLPQSAPYEQYF.

The gene calls are TRBV21-1 and TRBJ2-7; the listed D gene, TRBD2, was not tested against the DNA. TRBV21-1 represents a pseudogene. The CDR3 covers 15 residues. The CDR3, as DNA: TGTGCCAGCAGGGGACTGGGGGAACGCTCCTACGAGCAGTACTTC. This sequence encodes CASRGLGERSYEQYF.

The V and J genes are TRBV10-3 and TRBJ2-1; 12 bases align to TRBD2. CDR3 size: 18 residues. The V gene's germline CDR1 is ENHRY and CDR2 SYGVKD. V was pared by 6 bases and J by 1 base, with 10 bases of the junction left unmatched. The CDR3 DNA reads TGTGCCATCAGCCAACCTAGCGGGGGGGCCTATTCCTACAATGAGCAGTTCTTC. Its protein product is CAISQPSGGAYSYNEQFF.

J is TRBJ1-5 and V is TRBV2, with TRBD1 matching over 8 bases. V lost 6 bases and J lost 0; bases outside the gene matches: 4. Germline V CDR1 and CDR2: SNHLY, FYNNEI. This CDR3 has 15 residues. The CDR3, as DNA: TGTGCCAGCAGGCCGGACAGGGCTAGCAATCAGCCCCAGCATTTT. It translates to CASRPDRASNQPQHF. The variable domain in full, with the rest retrieved from reference TRBV2 and TRBJ1-5, is EPEVTQTPSHQVTQMGQEVILRCVPISNHLYFYWYRQILGQKVEFLVSFYNNEISEKSEIFDDQFSVERPDGSNFTLKIRSTKLEDSAMYFCASRPDRASNQPQHFGDGTRLSIL.

The genes are TRBV2 and TRBJ2-5; the match to TRBD2 covers 11 bases. This CDR3 region has 16 residues. The germline V gene has CDR1 SNHLY and CDR2 FYNNEI. Unmatched junction bases numbered 7, after V lost 6 bases and J lost 1 base. CDR3 region: CASSLMTSGAQETQYF. CDR3 sequence (DNA): TGTGCCAGCAGCCTGATGACTAGCGGGGCCCAAGAGACCCAGTACTTC.

This sequence joins TRBV11-2 and TRBJ2-7; 7 bases map to TRBD1. The CDR3 covers 13 residues. In germline, CDR1 is SGHAT, CDR2 FQNNGV. V lost 7 bases to trimming and J lost 3 bases; unmatched junction nucleotides: 6. The CDR3 nucleotides read TGTGCCAGCAAGGGGACAGATAACTACGAGCAGTACTTC. It codes for CASKGTDNYEQYF.

The chain carries TRBV30 and TRBJ2-3; TRBD1 might be the D (5 bases). The CDR3 is made up of 14 amino acids. Per germline, CDR1 GTSNPN and CDR2 SVGIG (reference sequence). Trimming removed 3 bases at V and 0 bases at J, with 10 bases between. CDR3: CAWRGRVSTDTQYF. The CDR3 region has the DNA TGTGCCTGGAGGGGCAGGGTGAGCACAGATACGCAGTATTTT. Full variable domain (missing parts from reference TRBV30 and TRBJ2-3): SQTIHQWPATLVQPVGSPLSLECTVEGTSNPNLYWYRQAAGRGLQLLFYSVGIGQISSEVPQNLSASRPQDRQFILSSKKLLLSDSGFYLCAWRGRVSTDTQYFGPGTRLTVL.

V is TRBV7-2 and J is TRBJ1-1, with D possibly matching TRBD1 (6 bases). CDR1 is SGHTA, CDR2 FQGNSA, per germline. The V and J ends lost 5 bases and 8 bases respectively, with 18 bases between them. The CDR3 totals 14 residues. The CDR3 sequence is CASSPFLGGQEAFF. DNA of the CDR3: TGTGCCAGCAGCCCATTTTTGGGGGGGCAGGAAGCTTTCTTT.

The CDR3 is CSALTRQGYTF. CDR3 nucleotide sequence: TGCAGTGCCCTGACAAGGCAAGGCTACACCTTC. This chain uses TRBV20-1 with TRBJ1-2, with D unresolved. V shed 6 bases and J shed 8 bases, with 13 bases lying between them. This CDR3 comprises 11 residues. Germline V gene sequence: CDR1 DFQATT, CDR2 SNEGSKA (reference sequence).

This chain uses TRBV7-2 with TRBJ2-3; 9 nucleotides line up with TRBD1. Per the germline V gene, CDR1 is SGHTA and CDR2 is FQGNSA. CDR3 size: 15 residues. The trim removed 5 bases at V and 4 bases at J, leaving 7 bases unmatched. The CDR3 is CASSRQGVEADTQYF. The CDR3 coding sequence is TGTGCCAGCAGCAGACAGGGGGTGGAAGCAGATACGCAGTATTTT. Together with reference TRBV7-2 and TRBJ2-3, the CDR3 gives the full variable domain: GAGVSQSPSNKVTEKGKDVELRCDPISGHTALYWYRQSLGQGLEFLIYFQGNSAPDKSGLPSDRFSAERTGGSVSTLTIQRTQQEDSAVYLCASSRQGVEADTQYFGPGTRLTVL.

J is TRBJ2-7 and V is TRBV30; D unclear. This CDR3 region has 13 residues. Germline values: CDR1 GTSNPN, CDR2 SVGIG (reference sequence). V was shortened by 0 bases and J by 0 bases, with 6 bases between the two germline ends. CDR3 coding DNA: TGTGCCTGGAGTGTAACTCACTCCTACGAGCAGTACTTC. It encodes CAWSVTHSYEQYF.

Of note for this clone: The sample carries other DNA sequences with the same CDR3. The chain employs TRBV15 and TRBJ1-6; D perhaps matches TRBD1 (6 bases). Between the trimmed V and J ends, which lost 0 bases and 6 bases, there was a span of 12 bases. The CDR3 runs 16 residues. Germline CDR1 LNHNV, CDR2 YYDKDF (reference sequence). This chain's CDR3 is CATSRDRTDSNSPLHF. The DNA of the CDR3 is TGTGCCACCAGCAGAGATCGGACAGACTCTAATTCACCCCTCCACTTT.

The chain joins TRBV5-1 to TRBJ2-2; perhaps TRBD1 as D (5 bases). The CDR3 extends over 13 amino acids. With 5 bases removed from V and 4 bases from J, the gap between germline ends came to 9 bases. CDR1 is SGHRS and CDR2 is YFSETQ in the germline V gene. CDR3 amino acids: CASRGLVTGELFF. CDR3 bases: TGCGCCAGCAGGGGGCTAGTCACCGGGGAGCTGTTTTTT.

The gene calls are TRBV7-2 and TRBJ1-1; 7 nucleotides agree with TRBD1. V was clipped by 6 bases and J by 0 bases; unmatched bases: 4. This CDR3 is built from 14 residues. The germline V gene encodes CDR1 SGHTA and CDR2 FQGNSA. For the CDR3, the DNA is TGTGCCAGCAGATCCGGGACAGTGAACACTGAAGCTTTCTTT. Protein product: CASRSGTVNTEAFF.

This chain uses TRBV7-9 with TRBJ2-7, with D possibly being TRBD1 (6 bases). Trimming left V 5 bases short and J 1 base short, with 18 bases between. This CDR3 region has 16 residues. Germline CDR1 reads SEHNR; CDR2 reads FQNEAQ (reference sequence). The CDR3 nucleotides read TGTGCCAGCAGCACCGATCGACAGGTGGGGTCCTACGAGCAGTACTTC. Translated: CASSTDRQVGSYEQYF.

The V gene is TRBV6-6, the J gene TRBJ2-7; 7 bases are a match to TRBD1. J lost 4 bases, V lost 6 bases, and 12 bases had no gene match. The CDR3 loop spans 15 amino acids. Germline loops: CDR1 MNHNY, CDR2 SVGAGI (reference sequence). Here the CDR3 reads CASRLTGTATYEQYF. CDR3 nucleotides: TGTGCCAGCAGGTTAACCGGGACAGCCACGTACGAGCAGTACTTC.

The chain is built from TRBV18 and TRBJ1-2, with D possibly TRBD1 on 5 matching bases. Trimming stripped 4 bases from V and 4 bases from J, with 10 bases between. Germline CDR1 KGHSH, CDR2 LQKENI. The CDR3 is 13 amino acids. The CDR3 nucleotides are TGTGCCAGCTCACGGTCAGACAGCTATGGCTACACCTTC. Its protein is CASSRSDSYGYTF.

The chain recombines TRBV4-1 with TRBJ2-1, with TRBD2 as a possible D gene (6 bases). Looked up from germline, CDR1 is MGHRA and CDR2 is YSYEKL. Trimming stripped 1 base from V and 2 bases from J, with 15 bases between. CDR3 length: 17 amino acids. CDR3 DNA sequence: TGCGCCAGCAGCCAAGGGAGTGGAGGGTTCGCCTACAATGAGCAGTTCTTC. Its protein is CASSQGSGGFAYNEQFF.

The chain combines TRBV15 with TRBJ2-1; 9 positions agree with TRBD2. J gave up 8 bases and V 0 bases, and 8 bases lay outside the gene matches. The length of the CDR3 is 16 residues. Germline values: CDR1 LNHNV, CDR2 YYDKDF (reference sequence). The CDR3: CATSRDVAGGRYEQFF. The DNA for the CDR3 is TGTGCCACCAGCAGAGATGTGGCGGGGGGGCGCTATGAGCAGTTCTTC.

The chain has TRBV10-3 and TRBJ2-7; D perhaps matches TRBD1 (6 bases). CDR3 length: 13 amino acids. The germline CDR1 and CDR2 sequences are ENHRY and SYGVKD. Trimming pared 1 base from V and 4 bases from J, leaving 8 bases between. The CDR3 bases are TGTGCCATCAGTGAGTACAGGGAATACGAGCAGTACTTC. Translated: CAISEYREYEQYF.

The chain uses TRBV15 and TRBJ2-1, with a weak D call TRBD2 (7 bases). V lost 0 bases to trimming and J lost 7 bases, with 16 bases between them. The CDR3 loop spans 16 amino acids. In germline, CDR1 is LNHNV, CDR2 YYDKDF (reference sequence). This CDR3 is CATSRDRGGPRNEQFF. For the CDR3, the DNA is TGTGCCACCAGCAGAGATAGGGGGGGGCCTAGAAATGAGCAGTTCTTC.

The chain recombines TRBV6-1 with TRBJ2-7; the match to TRBD2 covers 9 bases. With 9 bases clipped from V and 4 bases from J, the junction kept 7 bases outside the gene matches. The CDR3 is 13 residues long. CDR1 is MNHNS, CDR2 SASEGT, per germline. The CDR3 region is CASTASGVYEQYF. CDR3 nucleotide sequence: TGTGCCAGTACGGCTAGCGGGGTGTACGAGCAGTACTTC.

The table lists this clone with a count of one. The J gene is TRBJ1-3, the V gene TRBV7-9; D gene ambiguous. This CDR3 comprises 14 residues. Germline CDR1 SEHNR, CDR2 FQNEAQ (reference sequence). V lost 4 bases and J lost 3, with 10 bases in between. The CDR3 spells CASSSAMSGNTIYF. CDR3 coding DNA: TGTGCCAGCAGCTCCGCGATGAGTGGAAACACCATATATTTT. Drawing the rest from reference TRBV7-9 and TRBJ1-3, the complete variable domain is DTGVSQNPRHKITKRGQNVTFRCDPISEHNRLYWYRQTLGQGPEFLTYFQNEAQLEKSRLLSDRFSAERPKGSFSTLEIQRTEQGDSAMYLCASSSAMSGNTIYFGEGSWLTVV.